The TCR beta chain under discussion was sequenced for a study of cytomegalovirus exposure and HLA in healthy donors (dated by TCRdb to 2016 to 2017). Broadly, across the study: According to an earlier analysis of a few hundred of the donors, about 179 million T cells yielded 95 million to 140 million unique TCR beta sequences and 276 Gb of sequence data. An early release that covered approximately 600 HLA-typed donors contained approximately 320 gigabases of sequencing data and around 85 million unique TCR sequences. Among the approximately 430 genotyped donors, around 81% belonged to the genetic ancestry cluster associated with self-reported Caucasian donors. The study was designed to test whether signatures of past pathogen exposure could be identified by cataloging public T cell receptors. The study profiled the T cell repertoires of fewer than 850 subjects by immunosequencing and related them to cytomegalovirus serostatus. Along with the roughly 700-subject first cohort, a separate validation cohort of roughly 110 different subjects was used. High-throughput TCR immunosequencing, statistical association of individual TCRs with disease status, and machine learning were combined to predict cytomegalovirus infection status. A later analysis re-analyzed previously published TCR beta repertoires from hundreds of donors and added high-resolution HLA genotyping to study TCR occurrence patterns. In the later analysis, no new phenotypic data were used to find candidate immune exposures; instead, reliance was placed on TCR beta sequences and their occurrence across donors. To decide whether each TCR beta V gene segment behaved as functional or pseudogenic, an earlier analysis of some 540 of the donors relied on high-throughput TCR beta sequencing. Donor age, sex, ethnicity and CMV serostatus were collected together with the repertoire data. A later genetic analysis took genome-wide SNP genotypes for about 55% of the 666 donors and used that subset as a discovery cohort. All discovery cohort repertoires had been generated using a single sequencing platform. HLA typing covered class I and class II loci at four-digit resolution. The number of donors typed differed by locus, with about 629-630 for A, B, C, DRB1 and DQB1, approximately 500 for DQA1, about 610 for DPA1, and approximately 470 for DPB1. Four to six DR-DQ haplotypes were handled as single units for association and clustering, since linkage in the cohort was strong. Across about 380 genotyped donors of the cohort, an average of approximately 200,000 unique TCR beta nucleotide sequences per donor were sequenced, and 15% to 20% of those sequences were non-productive. Summary of the overall study and its limitations: According to a later analysis, TCR association rates differed among HLA loci, with DRB1 alleles showing the most associated TCRs and HLA-C alleles showing the fewest. According to a later analysis, most CMV-associated TCR beta chains appeared to be HLA-restricted, and the HLA associations seemed to be driven largely by CMV exposure. Linkage disequilibrium might explain the correlated functional status among segregating V segments, but an unknown experimental factor could not be excluded. While some public TCRs were present in many individuals, most TCR sequences turned up only very rarely across donors. According to the authors, the approach could potentially be generalized to other disease states and immunological phenotypes. Broadly in line with IMGT annotations, most TCR beta V segments showed up in productive rearrangements about 87% or about 30% of the time in an earlier analysis of around 600 of the donors. Because counts were too low, 15 or so rarely observed V segments, including chromosome 9 orphons, were excluded from the earlier analysis of some 540 of the donors. When HLA alleles, especially DR and DQ, strongly co-occurred, attributing TCR associations to individual alleles was difficult. Compared with the 666-donor mean, donors in an Asian-associated ancestry cluster had fewer N-insertions in productive TCRs, according to a later genetic analysis. A group of highly shared sequence variants was considered likely to be a technical artifact of the sequencing pipeline. In a later analysis, over 15,000 TCR beta sequences were associated with specific HLA alleles at a false discovery rate of 0.05. CMV serostatus was the only immune exposure information available for the cohort. In vitro tests confirmed that a few of the cytomegalovirus-associated TCR beta chains recognize cytomegalovirus antigens. In a later genetic analysis, a missense DCLRE1C variant was associated with V-gene and J-gene trimming of TCR beta chains, and the association was replicated in an independent cohort. This cohort had only TCR beta chains sequenced, and the lack of alpha or paired-chain data limited which features could be detected. Cytomegalovirus status was reported to be diagnosed by the classifier with high specificity and sensitivity in both the original and validation cohorts. A further reported finding was that TCR beta sequences accurately predicted the HLA-A and HLA-B alleles for most subjects in the first cohort. Several of the top co-occurrence clusters appeared to be linked to parvovirus B19, influenza, CMV and Epstein-Barr virus, according to a later analysis. Roughly uniform sequencing depth across donors was assumed in presence/absence analyses, although this assumption may not hold. Because HLA typing was missing for some donors at each locus, association tests included only the typed subset. The study listed 164 TCR beta chains as associated with cytomegalovirus. In a later analysis, HLA-associated TCR beta chains were found to be more clonally expanded and to have lower generation probabilities than equally common non-associated chains. Because the 87-base-pair reads could not distinguish some IMGT-functional V segments, including TRBV6-2 and TRBV6-3, those segments were excluded.

V drops 5 bases and J drops 8 bases, leaving 15 bases in between. In the germline V gene (reference sequence), CDR1 corresponds to LNHDA and CDR2 to SQIVND. The CDR3 runs 13 residues from the cysteine to the phenylalanine. Kept here is only the CDR3 DNA, which spans 39 bases and is read in frame from base 1. Library preparation employed the immunoSEQ multiplex PCR assay. For the multiplex PCR, a mixture combining 60 forward primers for TCR Vbeta segments and 13 reverse primers for TCR Jbeta segments was used. Amplification of the CDR3 region of rearranged TCR beta genes was performed with a multiplex PCR assay on genomic DNA. On the Illumina HiSeq System, the amplified TCR beta libraries were sequenced as 87-base-pair reads. On the authors' methods: Across the 500 to 850 repertoires, a later analysis counted tens of millions of unique TCR beta chains, 9 million to 14 million of which were shared by at least two donors. A nearest-neighbor algorithm error-corrected the raw reads and collapsed the reads into unique sequences, merging closely related sequences to remove PCR and sequencing errors. To assign V, D and J gene segments, CDR3 sequences were aligned to IMGT reference sequences. Each retained sequence needed at least a six-nucleotide match to both a V gene segment and a J gene segment. Rearrangements were called productive when the CDR3 lacked stop codons and stayed in frame with V and J; all others were non-productive. CDR3 was defined according to IMGT convention as the region running from the second conserved V-encoded cysteine to the conserved J-encoded phenylalanine. In an earlier analysis of 500 to 650 of the donors, sequences lacking an unambiguous match to a single V gene segment were excluded. An earlier analysis of some 610 of the donors called V segments functional above 56.7% productive rearrangements and segregating when the between-donor standard deviation exceeded 5%. A statistical classification framework was built for diagnosing cytomegalovirus status from the catalog of TCR beta chain sequences. In a later analysis, TCR nucleotide sequences were compared against IMGT/GENE-DB human TR gene sequences so that V and J genes could be assigned. A later analysis assigned CDR3 sequences and most-parsimonious VDJ recombination scenarios with the TCRdist pipeline. In a later analysis, each TCR beta chain was defined by its CDR3 amino acid sequence together with its V-gene family, and reads without a unique V-gene family were excluded. As a way to deal with suspected cross-contamination and a sequencing artifact, a later analysis dropped 592 nucleotide sequences that were highly shared and had low generation probability. A later analysis calculated a clonal expansion index for each public chain from normalized within-repertoire ranks of inferred template counts. Generation probabilities in a later analysis came from a VDJ recombination model fitted to out-of-frame rearrangements, and those results were checked against IGoR. In a later analysis, TCR-TCR, TCR-HLA and TCR-CMV co-occurrence was scored with hypergeometric tests, and a repertoire-size bias correction was applied to TCR pairs. In a later analysis, false discovery rates were estimated by permuting HLA or CMV assignments 20 times. In a later analysis, co-occurring TCRs were grouped using DBSCAN, with TCRdist sequence similarity added in when clustering inside HLA-allele-positive subsets. For co-occurrence clustering, repertoires with fewer than 30,000 or more than 120,000 public chains were excluded, along with five repertoires with anomalous nucleotide sharing. Held by TCRdb, this immuneACCESS table contains in-frame sequences only and omits some clones. Under half of the omission traces to an unresolved V gene where checked; the cause of the rest is unknown. D and trimming were read from the DNA, whereas the V and J calls and clone size are those reported in that table. The sample table holds around 63,000 clones, of which approximately 79% were seen once. The ten biggest clones cover under 3% of the sample.

The cohort was made up of about 670 healthy bone marrow donors. At the time of sampling, all cohort members were nominally healthy, though unrecorded immune exposures were likely present. The donor tested CMV seronegative, placing the donor among the roughly 340 seronegative members of the cohort. A peripheral blood sample was collected from each donor, and TCR beta sequencing was performed on peripheral blood mononuclear cells. The Qiagen DNeasy Blood Extraction Kit was used to extract genomic DNA from the blood cell samples. A remark on this clone: What this receptor recognizes is not known. No base quality values were provided; no much bigger clone lies one nucleotide off.

Sequenced sample: PBMCs. The clonotype was recovered from a woman in her twenties or thirties in good health and CMV-seronegative. The V and J segments used are TRBV19 and TRBJ1-2; a tentative D call is TRBD1 (6 bases match). The CDR3 reads CASSFDRDTGYTF. The nucleotide sequence reads TGTGCCAGTAGTTTCGACCGGGACACGGGCTACACCTTC.